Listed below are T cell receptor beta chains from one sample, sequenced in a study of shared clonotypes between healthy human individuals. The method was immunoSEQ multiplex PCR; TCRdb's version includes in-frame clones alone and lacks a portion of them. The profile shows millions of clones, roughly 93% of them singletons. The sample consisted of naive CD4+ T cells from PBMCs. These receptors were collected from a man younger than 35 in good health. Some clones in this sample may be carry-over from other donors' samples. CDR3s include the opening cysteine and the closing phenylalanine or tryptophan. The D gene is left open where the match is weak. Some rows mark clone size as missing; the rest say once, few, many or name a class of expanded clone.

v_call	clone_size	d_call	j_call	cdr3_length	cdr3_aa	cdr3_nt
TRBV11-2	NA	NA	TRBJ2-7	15	CASSVGRSLSYEQYF	TGTGCCAGCAGCGTCGGACGGTCCCTATCCTACGAGCAGTACTTC
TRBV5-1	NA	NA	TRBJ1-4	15	CASSALDGPGEKLFF	TGCGCCAGCAGCGCCCTGGACGGCCCAGGGGAAAAACTGTTTTTT
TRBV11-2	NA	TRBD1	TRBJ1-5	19	CASSGRPGTGADSNQPQHF	TGTGCCAGCAGCGGACGTCCCGGGACAGGGGCCGATAGCAATCAGCCCCAGCATTTT
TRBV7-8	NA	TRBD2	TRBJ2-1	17	CASSLDGAGVSYNEQFF	TGTGCCAGCAGCTTAGATGGGGCGGGGGTATCCTACAATGAGCAGTTCTTC
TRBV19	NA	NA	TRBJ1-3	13	CASSRGAGNTIYF	TGTGCCAGTAGTCGGGGGGCCGGAAACACCATATATTTT
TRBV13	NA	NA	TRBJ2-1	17	CASSSATTGTSYNEQFF	TGTGCCAGCAGCTCAGCAACTACCGGGACCTCCTACAATGAGCAGTTCTTC
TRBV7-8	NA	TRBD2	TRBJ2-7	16	CASSFRTSGVSYEQYF	TGTGCCAGCAGCTTCCGGACTAGCGGGGTTTCCTACGAGCAGTACTTC
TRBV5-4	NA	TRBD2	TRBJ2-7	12	CASSGQREKQYF	TGTGCCAGCAGCGGTCAGCGGGAGAAGCAGTACTTC
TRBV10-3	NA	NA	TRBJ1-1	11	CATSGDTEAFF	TGTGCCACTTCAGGGGACACTGAAGCTTTCTTT
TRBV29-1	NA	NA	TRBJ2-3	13	CSGSGLLSDTQYF	TGCAGCGGCTCGGGGCTTCTCTCCGATACGCAGTATTTT
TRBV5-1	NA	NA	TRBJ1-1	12	CASSLDGPEAFF	TGCGCCAGCAGCTTGGATGGACCTGAAGCTTTCTTT
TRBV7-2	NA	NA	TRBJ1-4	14	CASSFGHRNEKLFF	TGTGCCAGCAGCTTCGGACACCGTAATGAAAAACTGTTTTTT
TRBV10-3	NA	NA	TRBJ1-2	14	CATKRGSLVGGYTF	TGTGCCACCAAAAGGGGCAGTTTGGTCGGTGGCTACACCTTC
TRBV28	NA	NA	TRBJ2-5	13	CASQRNPGTVRYF	TGTGCCAGCCAACGCAACCCGGGGACCGTGAGGTACTTC
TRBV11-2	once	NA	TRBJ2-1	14	CASSLGLSYNEQFF	TGTGCCAGCAGCTTAGGACTCTCCTACAATGAGCAGTTCTTC
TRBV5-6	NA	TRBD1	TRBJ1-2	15	CASSFQGVGGYGYTF	TGTGCCAGCAGTTTTCAGGGGGTCGGTGGCTATGGCTACACCTTC
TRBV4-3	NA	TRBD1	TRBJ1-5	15	CASSQDPGGRQPQHF	TGCGCCAGCAGCCAAGATCCAGGGGGGAGACAGCCCCAGCATTTT
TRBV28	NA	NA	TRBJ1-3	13	CASSWATGNTIYF	TGTGCCAGCAGTTGGGCTACAGGAAACACCATATATTTT
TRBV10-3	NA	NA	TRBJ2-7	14	CAISELGSTYEQYF	TGTGCCATCAGTGAGCTTGGCTCAACCTACGAGCAGTACTTC
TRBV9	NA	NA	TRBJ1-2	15	CASSVDLNSNYGYTF	TGTGCCAGCAGCGTAGACCTGAACTCTAACTATGGCTACACCTTC
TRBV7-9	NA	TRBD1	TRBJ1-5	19	CASSFTGALSPGGNQPQHF	TGTGCCAGCAGCTTCACAGGGGCCCTGAGCCCGGGGGGCAATCAGCCCCAGCATTTT
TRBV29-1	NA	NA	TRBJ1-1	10	CSAGYTEAFF	TGCAGCGCAGGGTACACTGAAGCTTTCTTT
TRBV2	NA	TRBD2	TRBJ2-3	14	CASTPAGAEDTQYF	TGTGCCAGCACTCCAGCGGGAGCTGAAGATACGCAGTATTTT
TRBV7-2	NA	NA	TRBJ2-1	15	CASSLLPNNYNEQFF	TGTGCCAGCAGCTTACTTCCAAACAATTACAATGAGCAGTTCTTC
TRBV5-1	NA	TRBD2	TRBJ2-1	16	CASSLAIPSGRNEQFF	TGCGCCAGCAGCTTGGCTATCCCTAGCGGACGGAATGAGCAGTTCTTC
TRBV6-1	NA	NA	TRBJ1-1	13	CASRSGGNTEAFF	TGTGCCAGCAGGTCGGGGGGGAACACTGAAGCTTTCTTT
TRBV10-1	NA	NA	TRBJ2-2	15	CASPNAPGNTGELFF	TGCGCCAGCCCGAACGCCCCAGGGAACACCGGGGAGCTGTTTTTT
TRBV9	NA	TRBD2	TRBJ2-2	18	CASSDGLAVGGGTGELFF	TGTGCCAGCAGCGACGGACTAGCGGTGGGTGGGGGCACCGGGGAGCTGTTTTTT
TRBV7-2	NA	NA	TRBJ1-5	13	CASSPDRNQPQHF	TGTGCCAGCAGCCCCGACAGAAATCAGCCCCAGCATTTT
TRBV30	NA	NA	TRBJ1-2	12	CAWSPNSYGYTF	TGTGCCTGGAGTCCAAACAGCTATGGCTACACCTTC
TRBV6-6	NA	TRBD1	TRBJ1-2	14	CASSRDRDYYGYTF	TGTGCCAGCAGCCGAGACAGGGATTACTATGGCTACACCTTC
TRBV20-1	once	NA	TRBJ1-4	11	CSASRSEKLFF	TGCAGTGCTAGTCGTAGTGAAAAACTGTTTTTT
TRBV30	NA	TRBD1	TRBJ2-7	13	CAWSARDREPPCF	TGTGCCTGGAGTGCCCGGGACAGGGAGCCTCCTTGCTTC
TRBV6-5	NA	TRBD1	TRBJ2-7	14	CASSTTGGPYEQYF	TGTGCCAGCAGTACCACAGGGGGTCCCTACGAGCAGTACTTC
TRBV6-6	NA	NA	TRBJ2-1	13	CASSSWTNNEQFF	TGTGCCAGCAGTTCTTGGACAAACAATGAGCAGTTCTTC
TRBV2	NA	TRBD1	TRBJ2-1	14	CASSELTGGGGPFF	TGTGCCAGCAGTGAGTTGACAGGGGGCGGCGGTCCGTTCTTC
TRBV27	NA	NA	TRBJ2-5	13	CASSLGLGETQYF	TGTGCCAGCAGTTTGGGGCTCGGAGAGACCCAGTACTTC
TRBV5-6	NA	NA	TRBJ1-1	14	CASSRRVLNTEAFF	TGTGCCAGCAGCCGCAGGGTGTTGAACACTGAAGCTTTCTTT
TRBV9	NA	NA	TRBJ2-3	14	CASSPHLPVGTQYF	TGTGCCAGCAGCCCCCACCTCCCAGTAGGGACGCAGTATTTT
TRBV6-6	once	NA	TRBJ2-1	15	CASSHGAASYNEQFF	TGTGCCAGCAGCCACGGAGCGGCATCCTACAATGAGCAGTTCTTC
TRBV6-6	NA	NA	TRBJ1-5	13	CASDGQLNQPQHF	TGTGCCAGCGACGGACAGTTAAATCAGCCCCAGCATTTT
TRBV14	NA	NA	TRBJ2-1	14	CASSVRGAYNEQFF	TGTGCCAGCAGCGTCAGGGGGGCCTACAATGAGCAGTTCTTC
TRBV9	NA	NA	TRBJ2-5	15	CASSGFKGGPETQYF	TGTGCCAGCAGCGGCTTCAAAGGGGGTCCAGAGACCCAGTACTTC
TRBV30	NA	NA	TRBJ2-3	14	CASYLRGGGDTQYF	TGTGCCTCGTACCTCAGGGGGGGTGGAGATACGCAGTATTTT
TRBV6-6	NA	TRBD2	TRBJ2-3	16	CASSAPGLAEGEAQYF	TGTGCCAGCAGTGCCCCGGGACTAGCCGAGGGGGAGGCGCAGTATTTT
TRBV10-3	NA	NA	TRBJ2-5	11	CAIRFQETQYF	TGTGCCATCAGATTCCAAGAGACCCAGTACTTC
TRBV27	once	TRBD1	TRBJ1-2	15	CASSLLGQQGYGYTF	TGTGCCAGCAGTTTATTGGGACAACAGGGGTATGGCTACACCTTC
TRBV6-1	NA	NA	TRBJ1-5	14	CASSSQGLNQPQHF	TGTGCCAGCAGTTCCCAGGGCCTCAATCAGCCCCAGCATTTT
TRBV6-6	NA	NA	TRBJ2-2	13	CASSFKSYGELFF	TGTGCCAGCAGTTTCAAATCTTACGGGGAGCTGTTTTTT